This T cell receptor (beta chain) derives from a study of regulatory T cells in long-lasting Graves disease. Study at large: Freshly diagnosed Graves' patients had used antithyroid drugs for under 3 months.

This clonotype was counted at least ten times. Its antigen is unidentified. Study-wide points: TCR diversity was lower in persistent than newly diagnosed Graves' disease. TRBV28, TRBJ1-2 and TRBJ2-5 emerged as the favored segments in persistent disease. Between persistent patients, about 2,500 public clonotypes were shared, exceeding the 800 to 1,000 shared between new patients.

Germline-derived CDR1 and CDR2 are MNHEY and SVGEGT. The J segment lost 6 bases and the V segment lost 6 bases, leaving 2 bases of the junction unmatched. This CDR3 has 12 residues. The time point denotes: newly diagnosed GD, antithyroid drugs for less than 3 months. The TCR library was made from RNA that had been extracted from PBMCs in TRIzol. Library construction for TCR beta used iRepertoire HTBI primers and Arm-PCR of CDR3 regions. TCRdb analysed the multiplex PCR reads with MiXCR anew, one entry per CDR3 protein. The sample carries 200,000 to 300,000 distinct CDR3 sequences, 20% to 25% recorded once.

This TCR was recovered from a female donor with Graves disease. This specimen consisted of peripheral blood mononuclear cells (PBMCs), obtained at new diagnosis, from a patient treated with antithyroid drugs. The J gene is TRBJ2-1, the V gene TRBV6-2 or TRBV6-3; 7 bases are a match to TRBD1. CDR3 protein: CASRPGGNEQFF. The DNA of the CDR3 is TGTGCCAGCAGACCAGGGGGCAATGAGCAGTTCTTC.